A single sample is the source of the 12 T cell receptor beta chains below, sequenced in a study of cytomegalovirus exposure and HLA in healthy donors. PCR primers comprised 60 Vbeta and 13 Jbeta primers. The repertoire was sequenced with immunoSEQ multiplex PCR; TCRdb's copy has only in-frame clones and lacks some. This table holds about 160,000 clones, 70% to 90% found once. The sequenced sample was PBMCs. The source of these receptors is a woman aged 25 to 45 in good health and CMV-seropositive.

The J gene is TRBJ2-2, the V gene TRBV4-2; tentatively, D is TRBD2 (5 bases). The CDR3 runs 20 residues. Germline V CDR1 and CDR2: LGHNA, YNFKEQ. Between the trimmed V and J ends, which lost 4 bases and 1 base, there was a span of 25 bases. The CDR3 reads CASSPILSSLVGLNTGELFF. CDR3 bases: TGTGCCAGCAGCCCGATCCTTTCGTCACTAGTCGGACTGAACACCGGGGAGCTGTTTTTT.

This rearrangement joins TRBV2 to TRBJ1-5; TRBD1 is a possible D gene (6 bases). This CDR3 contains 14 residues. Trimming removed 6 bases from V and 6 bases from J, with 15 bases in between. Germline loops: CDR1 SNHLY, CDR2 FYNNEI. The CDR3 spells CASSFRQDSQPQHF. The CDR3 coding sequence is TGTGCCAGCAGCTTTCGACAGGACAGTCAGCCCCAGCATTTT.

V and J are TRBV2 and TRBJ1-6; a weak D match, TRBD1 (6 bases). The germline V and J ends were trimmed by 7 bases and 4 bases, with 17 bases remaining between them. Per the germline V gene, CDR1 is SNHLY and CDR2 is FYNNEI. CDR3 length: 16 amino acids. CDR3 coding DNA: TGTGCCAGCAATAAAGGGGGTGAGGGTTATAATTCACCCCTCCACTTT. This sequence encodes CASNKGGEGYNSPLHF.

This sequence joins TRBV18 and TRBJ2-2; TRBD1 might be the D (6 bases). This CDR3 has 16 amino acids. Germline assignment: CDR1 KGHSH and CDR2 LQKENI. V lost 1 base, J lost 6 bases, and 15 bases lay in between. CDR3 nucleotides: TGTGCCAGCTCACCACTTCCGGGACATCGGTCCGGGGAGCTGTTTTTT. It translates to CASSPLPGHRSGELFF.

The rearrangement uses TRBV5-4 and TRBJ2-5; TRBD2 agrees at 11 bases. V was clipped by 3 bases and J by 5 bases; unmatched bases: 9. Germline-derived CDR1 and CDR2 are SGHNT and YYREEE (reference sequence). The CDR3 is 16 residues long. CDR3 sequence reads: CASSSVVAGGQETQYF. The CDR3 DNA follows: TGTGCCAGCAGCTCCGTTGTAGCGGGGGGGCAGGAGACCCAGTACTTC.

On this clone itself: The sample holds other DNA sequences that translate to the same CDR3. The chain has TRBV27 and TRBJ2-7; D possibly corresponds to TRBD2 (5 bases). Between the trimmed V and J ends, which lost 5 bases and 9 bases, there was a span of 11 bases. The CDR3 spans 11 residues. Germline V gene lookup returns CDR1 MNHEY and CDR2 SMNVEV (reference sequence). This CDR3 is CASSHTSGQYF. The CDR3 region has the DNA TGTGCCAGCAGTCATACTAGTGGGCAGTACTTC.

This chain joins TRBV7-2 and TRBJ1-1, with D unresolved. Germline V gives CDR1 SGHTA, CDR2 FQGNSA. The CDR3 is 11 amino acids. The ends were cut back, 4 bases at V and 3 bases at J, with 3 bases in the middle. The CDR3 region is CASSSYTEAFF. In DNA, the CDR3 is TGTGCCAGCAGCTCCTACACTGAAGCTTTCTTT. The complete variable domain, with remaining parts taken from reference TRBV7-2 and TRBJ1-1, reads GAGVSQSPSNKVTEKGKDVELRCDPISGHTALYWYRQSLGQGLEFLIYFQGNSAPDKSGLPSDRFSAERTGGSVSTLTIQRTQQEDSAVYLCASSSYTEAFFGQGTRLTVV.

This clone came up a few times. This chain uses TRBV6-1 with TRBJ1-6, with TRBD1 matching 10 bases. CDR1 is MNHNS, CDR2 SASEGT, per germline. Trimming at V came to 6 bases and at J to 6 bases, leaving 2 bases not matched to a gene. The CDR3 is made up of 14 amino acids. The CDR3 sequence: CASSRTGGNSPLHF. The CDR3 nucleotides are TGTGCCAGCAGCCGGACAGGGGGTAATTCACCCCTCCACTTT.

In this sample, this clone turned up once. The V and J genes are TRBV5-1 and TRBJ2-7; D is possibly TRBD1 (6 bases). There are 15 residues in the CDR3. The V gene lost 0 bases and the J gene lost 5 bases, with 15 bases spanning the gap. Germline-derived CDR1 and CDR2 are SGHRS and YFSETQ. This chain's CDR3 is CASSLDRVVRDEQYF. The CDR3 nucleotides read TGCGCCAGCAGCTTGGACAGGGTAGTTCGCGACGAGCAGTACTTC.

The chain employs TRBV4-2 and TRBJ1-3; D possibly corresponds to TRBD1 (6 bases). This CDR3 contains 14 residues. Trimming took off 1 base at V and 6 bases at J, with 10 bases between the two ends. CDR1 and CDR2 from the germline V gene are LGHNA and YNFKEQ. CDR3 sequence (DNA): TGTGCCAGCAGCCAAGGCAGGGGTACAAACACCATATATTTT. It yields the protein CASSQGRGTNTIYF.

This rearrangement joins TRBV9 to TRBJ1-1; no clear D gene. V was shortened by 0 bases and J by 2 bases, with 5 bases between the two germline ends. CDR1 is SGDLS and CDR2 is YYNGEE in the germline V gene. The CDR3 has 13 amino acids. This chain's CDR3 is CASSVGRNTEAFF. Written as DNA, the CDR3 is TGTGCCAGCAGCGTAGGCAGAAACACTGAAGCTTTCTTT.

The chain has TRBV9 and TRBJ2-5; TRBD2 is a possible D gene (7 bases). Germline assignment: CDR1 SGDLS and CDR2 YYNGEE. CDR3 length: 15 amino acids. V gave up 2 bases and J gave up 2 bases, with 13 bases separating them. The CDR3 DNA follows: TGTGCCAGCAGCGTCGGAGGGGGGGCACAAGAGACCCAGTACTTC. It translates to CASSVGGGAQETQYF.